These T cell receptor beta chains were read from a single sample in a study of cytomegalovirus exposure and HLA in healthy donors. Using immunoSEQ multiplex PCR, the repertoire was profiled, and TCRdb retains in-frame clones only, with some absent. The repertoire consists of tens of thousands of clones, with roughly 72% occurring once and the leading ten covering 22%. The sequenced sample was PBMCs. These receptors were taken from a woman between 45 and 65 years old in good health and CMV-seropositive. CDR3s include the opening cysteine and the closing phenylalanine or tryptophan. The order of the fields is V gene, J gene, CDR3 protein.

v_call: TRBV20-1
j_call: TRBJ2-1
cdr3_aa: CSAPVVDEQFF

v_call: TRBV6-5
j_call: TRBJ1-1
cdr3_aa: CASSGTGLMNTEAFF

v_call: TRBV7-9
j_call: TRBJ2-2
cdr3_aa: CASSFRQTNTGELFF

v_call: TRBV7-8
j_call: TRBJ2-1
cdr3_aa: CASSADSGELEQFF

v_call: TRBV6-5
j_call: TRBJ2-1
cdr3_aa: CASSYSGSLNNEQFF

v_call: TRBV16
j_call: TRBJ1-1
cdr3_aa: CASSQSGQGAEAFF

v_call: TRBV19
j_call: TRBJ2-1
cdr3_aa: CASSITGNEQFF

v_call: TRBV7-2
j_call: TRBJ2-3
cdr3_aa: CASSLILAGGDTQYF

v_call: TRBV28
j_call: TRBJ1-3
cdr3_aa: CASSLTVYSGNTIYF

v_call: TRBV29-1
j_call: TRBJ1-6
cdr3_aa: CSVAQGFGPLHF

v_call: TRBV18
j_call: TRBJ1-3
cdr3_aa: CASSPDRRVASGNTIYF

v_call: TRBV4-1
j_call: TRBJ2-5
cdr3_aa: CASSQGPGLAGVVTQYF

v_call: TRBV6-6
j_call: TRBJ2-7
cdr3_aa: CATTEGAGQYF

v_call: TRBV27
j_call: TRBJ2-5
cdr3_aa: CASSTLAGGPGETQYF

v_call: TRBV5-1
j_call: TRBJ2-3
cdr3_aa: CASSLEGVGIANTQYF

v_call: TRBV7-8
j_call: TRBJ2-3
cdr3_aa: CASSLEEGISTDTQYF

v_call: TRBV7-2
j_call: TRBJ1-5
cdr3_aa: CASTPFGGSNQPQHF

v_call: TRBV14
j_call: TRBJ1-1
cdr3_aa: CASSQAGEGGAEAFF

v_call: TRBV7-2
j_call: TRBJ2-7
cdr3_aa: CASSFGDRGRAYEQYF

v_call: TRBV19
j_call: TRBJ2-7
cdr3_aa: CASRMDRGKEQYF

v_call: TRBV18
j_call: TRBJ2-7
cdr3_aa: CASSPGPTTLEQYF

v_call: TRBV27
j_call: TRBJ2-5
cdr3_aa: CASSSPDEAETQYF